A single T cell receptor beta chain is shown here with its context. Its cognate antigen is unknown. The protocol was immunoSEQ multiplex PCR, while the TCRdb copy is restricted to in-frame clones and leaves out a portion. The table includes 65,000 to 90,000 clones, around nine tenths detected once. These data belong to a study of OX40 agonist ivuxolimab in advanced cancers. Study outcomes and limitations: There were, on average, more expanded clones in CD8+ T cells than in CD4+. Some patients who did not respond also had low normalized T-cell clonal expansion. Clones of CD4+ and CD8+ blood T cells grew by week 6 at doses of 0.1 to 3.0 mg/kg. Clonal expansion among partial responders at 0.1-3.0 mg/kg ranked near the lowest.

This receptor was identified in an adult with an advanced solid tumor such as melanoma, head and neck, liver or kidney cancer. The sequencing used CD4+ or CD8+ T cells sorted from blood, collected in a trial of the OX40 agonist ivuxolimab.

The CDR3 spells CASSGYEQYF. DNA for the CDR3: TGTGCCAGCAGTGGGTACGAGCAGTACTTC. The chain uses TRBV2 and TRBJ2-5; no firm D call. TRBJ2-7 matches the DNA end more closely, so the J call is doubtful. The CDR3 length is 10 residues. Germline V gives CDR1 SNHLY, CDR2 FYNNEI.